The 29 T cell receptor beta chains presented below share a single source sample, sequenced in a study of T cell changes during pregnancy in multiple sclerosis. Repertoires were generated with immunoSEQ multiplex PCR, while TCRdb's copy carries only in-frame clones and drops some. The sample has roughly 49,000 clones, roughly 91% seen once. The sequences come from CD4+ T cells from peripheral blood mononuclear cells, collected in the second trimester of pregnancy. The receptors were gathered from a female donor with multiple sclerosis, enrolled in a pregnancy study.

This clone turned up a few times. The chain joins TRBV25-1 to TRBJ2-2; 9 positions match TRBD1. V lost 8 bases and J lost 3; bases outside the gene matches: 7. The CDR3 covers 15 residues. The V gene's germline CDR1 is MGHDK and CDR2 SYGVNS. CDR3 sequence reads: CASSADRGYTGELFF. As DNA, the CDR3 is TGTGCCAGCTCTGCGGACAGGGGTTACACCGGGGAGCTGTTTTTT.

This clone has just one count. The rearrangement uses TRBV27 and TRBJ1-2, with TRBD1 identical over 11 bases. V gave up 5 bases and J gave up 5 bases; unmatched junction bases: 10. Germline CDR1 is MNHEY and CDR2 is SMNVEV (reference sequence). The CDR3 is 16 amino acids. The chain's CDR3 is CASSPYGTGGWYGYTF. The CDR3 nucleotides are TGTGCCAGCAGTCCCTACGGGACAGGGGGGTGGTATGGCTACACCTTC.

V usage is TRBV5-1 and J usage is TRBJ2-1; maybe TRBD1 (6 bases). CDR3 size: 14 residues. The germline gives CDR1 SGHRS, CDR2 YFSETQ. Trimming cost V 5 bases and J 6 bases, with 15 bases left between them. CDR3 sequence reads: CASSRPDRTNEQFF. CDR3 bases: TGCGCCAGCAGTCGGCCCGACAGGACCAATGAGCAGTTCTTC.

The chain links TRBV2 to TRBJ2-7; 7 bases align to TRBD1. The CDR3 totals 14 residues. Germline V lookup: CDR1 SNHLY, CDR2 FYNNEI. Trimming at V came to 9 bases and at J to 3 bases, leaving 11 bases not matched to a gene. In DNA form, the CDR3 reads TGTGCCAGTTTCCGAGGGCAGGGGGACTACGAGCAGTACTTC. It yields the protein CASFRGQGDYEQYF.

This rearrangement joins TRBV5-4 to TRBJ2-7; TRBD1 agrees at 7 bases. The CDR3 extends over 14 amino acids. Per germline, CDR1 SGHNT and CDR2 YYREEE (reference sequence). Trimming removed 4 bases from V and 3 bases from J; junction bases left unmatched: 7. CDR3 loop: CASSQQTGNYEQYF. CDR3 DNA: TGTGCCAGCAGCCAACAGACAGGGAACTACGAGCAGTACTTC.

This clone showed up just once. The gene calls are TRBV6-1 and TRBJ1-5; TRBD1 agrees at 7 bases. The germline CDR1 and CDR2 sequences are MNHNS and SASEGT. Trimming cost V 6 bases and J 4 bases; bases outside gene matches: 3. The CDR3 is made up of 13 amino acids. The CDR3 loop is CASSRQGNQPQHF. CDR3 coding DNA: TGTGCCAGCAGCAGACAGGGTAATCAGCCCCAGCATTTT.

V is TRBV5-1 and J is TRBJ1-4; tentatively, D is TRBD1 (6 bases). V was clipped by 3 bases and J by 8 bases, with 8 bases between them. Germline V gene sequence: CDR1 SGHRS, CDR2 YFSETQ. The CDR3 has 12 residues. CDR3 in amino acids: CASSSQGEKLFF. CDR3 DNA: TGCGCCAGCAGCTCCCAGGGGGAAAAACTGTTTTTT.

This clone has just one count. The chain joins TRBV11-3 to TRBJ2-6; no clear D gene. Trimming took 5 bases from V and 1 from J, leaving 9 bases between them. Germline assignment: CDR1 SGHNT and CDR2 YENEEA. The CDR3 consists of 15 residues. The CDR3 protein is CASSLLSSGANVLTF. The CDR3 nucleotides are TGTGCCAGCAGCCTCCTCTCTTCTGGGGCCAACGTCCTGACTTTC.

J is TRBJ2-1 and V is TRBV6-1, with 9 bases lining up with TRBD1. With 6 bases clipped from V and 2 bases from J, the junction kept 2 bases outside the gene matches. The CDR3 spans 14 residues. Germline V gene lookup returns CDR1 MNHNS and CDR2 SASEGT. The CDR3 bases are TGTGCCAGCAGGGGACAGGGTGCCTACAATGAGCAGTTCTTC. Translation gives CASRGQGAYNEQFF.

This clone was counted only a few times. The CDR3 loop is CASSLDYPHTEAFF. In DNA, the CDR3 is TGTGCCAGCAGCTTGGACTACCCCCACACTGAAGCTTTCTTT. V gene TRBV7-9 combines with J gene TRBJ1-1; D remains unclear. CDR1 is SEHNR, CDR2 FQNEAQ, per germline (reference sequence). V was trimmed by 3 bases and J by 3 bases, leaving 11 bases between them. The CDR3 sequence is 14 residues long.

This clone came up once. The V and J genes are TRBV27 and TRBJ2-3; weak D call: TRBD2 (6 bases). Germline V gives CDR1 MNHEY, CDR2 SMNVEV (reference sequence). This CDR3 spans 14 amino acids. Trimming pared 5 bases from V and 4 bases from J, leaving 13 bases between. This CDR3 is CASSTTSSADTQYF. DNA of the CDR3: TGTGCCAGCAGTACGACTAGTTCCGCAGATACGCAGTATTTT.

The chain joins TRBV9 to TRBJ2-1; 12 nucleotides match TRBD2. The V gene end was trimmed by 4 bases and the J gene end by 3 bases; junction bases not matched to a gene: 8. There are 17 residues in the CDR3. Germline V gene lookup returns CDR1 SGDLS and CDR2 YYNGEE. In DNA, the CDR3 is TGTGCCAGCAGCTTCAGCCTAGCGGGGGGGATCTACAATGAGCAGTTCTTC. It is translated as CASSFSLAGGIYNEQFF.

The gene calls are TRBV5-1 and TRBJ2-1; 8 bases match TRBD2. Germline assignment: CDR1 SGHRS and CDR2 YFSETQ. V shed 7 bases and J 6 bases; nucleotides not matched to a gene: 12. The CDR3 runs to 15 residues. The DNA of the CDR3 is TGCGCCAGCTACACCGGGGGGGGGTTCGGCAATGAGCAGTTCTTC. Protein sequence: CASYTGGGFGNEQFF.

V gene TRBV4-1 combines with J gene TRBJ1-1; TRBD1 is a possible D gene (5 bases). V lost 4 bases to trimming and J lost 4 bases, with 16 bases between them. Per germline, CDR1 MGHRA and CDR2 YSYEKL. The CDR3 has 15 amino acids. The CDR3 DNA sequence: TGCGCCAGCAGCCCACCAGGGCGGGAGGGCACTGAAGCTTTCTTT. It is translated as CASSPPGREGTEAFF.

This chain connects TRBV9 to TRBJ2-3; 15 bases align to TRBD2. CDR1 and CDR2 from the germline V gene are SGDLS and YYNGEE. This CDR3 comprises 16 residues. The trim removed 3 bases at V and 6 bases at J, leaving 5 bases unmatched. This CDR3 is CASSAGTSGGPDTQYF. The CDR3 nucleotides are TGTGCCAGCAGCGCCGGGACTAGCGGGGGGCCTGATACGCAGTATTTT.

The chain links TRBV5-1 to TRBJ2-3; 8 positions match TRBD1. The CDR3 extends over 15 amino acids. Trimming removed 5 bases from V and 1 base from J; junction bases left unmatched: 6. The germline V gene encodes CDR1 SGHRS and CDR2 YFSETQ. Here the CDR3 reads CASSLRGLGTDTQYF. The CDR3 bases are TGCGCCAGCAGTCTCAGGGGGCTTGGCACAGATACGCAGTATTTT.

This clone showed up just a few times. V usage is TRBV2 and J usage is TRBJ2-5, with D maybe TRBD2 (6 bases). Germline V gene lookup returns CDR1 SNHLY and CDR2 FYNNEI. V dropped 5 bases and J dropped 5 bases, with 12 bases sitting between them. This CDR3 spans 13 amino acids. The CDR3 protein is CASSTNGGETQYF. Here the CDR3 DNA reads TGTGCCAGCAGTACCAATGGGGGGGAGACCCAGTACTTC. The full variable domain, completed using reference TRBV2 and TRBJ2-5, is EPEVTQTPSHQVTQMGQEVILRCVPISNHLYFYWYRQILGQKVEFLVSFYNNEISEKSEIFDDQFSVERPDGSNFTLKIRSTKLEDSAMYFCASSTNGGETQYFGPGTRLLVL.

In this sample, this clone turned up once. This CDR3 reads CASRGGTSPTTNEKLFF. For the CDR3, the DNA is TGCGCCAGCCGAGGGGGCACCAGCCCTACAACTAATGAAAAACTGTTTTTT. This chain joins TRBV5-1 and TRBJ1-4, with TRBD1 identical over 7 bases. CDR3 length equals 17 residues. Germline values: CDR1 SGHRS, CDR2 YFSETQ. V trimming: 7 bases; J trimming: 0 bases; junction bases outside the gene matches: 12.

V gene TRBV5-1 combines with J gene TRBJ2-5; tentative D call: TRBD1 (6 bases). With 4 bases removed from V and 5 bases from J, the gap between germline ends came to 9 bases. Germline assignment: CDR1 SGHRS and CDR2 YFSETQ. The CDR3 spans 12 residues. The CDR3 DNA reads TGCGCCAGCAGCCAGCAGGGGGAGACCCAGTACTTC. Amino acids: CASSQQGETQYF.

The chain has TRBV23-1 and TRBJ1-5, with 10 nucleotides matching TRBD1. TRBV23-1 is an open reading frame whose function is uncertain. The CDR3 spans 17 residues. V lost 6 bases, J lost 2 bases, and 10 bases stayed unmatched. In DNA, the CDR3 is TGCGCCAGCAGACCCCGAATCGGGACAGGGGGCAATCAGCCCCAGCATTTT. Encoded protein: CASRPRIGTGGNQPQHF.

This chain uses TRBV29-1 with TRBJ2-2, with 8 bases matching TRBD1. Germline trimming cut 7 bases from V and 3 bases from J; bases unmatched to any gene: 4. Germline assignment: CDR1 SQVTM and CDR2 ANQGSEA. The CDR3 runs to 13 residues. CDR3 in DNA: TGCAGCGCCAGGGGGCGATACACCGGGGAGCTGTTTTTT. It is translated as CSARGRYTGELFF.

The gene calls are TRBV2 and TRBJ1-6; perhaps TRBD1 as D (6 bases). CDR1 and CDR2 (germline): SNHLY, FYNNEI. Trimming took off 7 bases at V and 2 bases at J, with 12 bases between the two ends. This CDR3 is built from 15 residues. The CDR3 DNA reads TGTGCCAGCAATCACAGGACAGCCTATAATTCACCCCTCCACTTT. It encodes CASNHRTAYNSPLHF.

This clone was observed once. This chain joins TRBV2 and TRBJ2-3, with 8 bases identical to TRBD2. The junction had 2 bases not matched to a gene; V was cut back by 5 bases and J by 4 bases. Germline lookup yields CDR1 SNHLY and CDR2 FYNNEI. The CDR3 runs to 13 residues. The CDR3 loop is CASSSGGSDTQYF. CDR3 nucleotide sequence: TGTGCCAGCAGTAGCGGGGGTTCAGATACGCAGTATTTT. Complete variable domain (other parts from reference TRBV2 and TRBJ2-3): EPEVTQTPSHQVTQMGQEVILRCVPISNHLYFYWYRQILGQKVEFLVSFYNNEISEKSEIFDDQFSVERPDGSNFTLKIRSTKLEDSAMYFCASSSGGSDTQYFGPGTRLTVL.

The rearrangement uses TRBV18 and TRBJ2-5; 8 bases match TRBD2. The ends lost 3 bases at V and 4 bases at J; junction bases unmatched: 7. Germline V CDR1 and CDR2: KGHSH, LQKENI. This CDR3 is built from 15 residues. The CDR3 reads CASSPSGGGSETQYF. CDR3 sequence (DNA): TGTGCCAGCTCACCCTCAGGCGGGGGGTCAGAGACCCAGTACTTC.

The chain employs TRBV5-8 and TRBJ2-2, with 7 bases aligning to TRBD1. Unmatched junction bases numbered 6, after V lost 0 bases and J lost 1 base. The CDR3 is made up of 17 amino acids. CDR1 SGHTS and CDR2 YDEGEE come from the germline V gene. CDR3 in amino acids: CASSLAWGQLNTGELFF. In DNA, the CDR3 is TGTGCCAGCAGCTTGGCTTGGGGACAGCTGAACACCGGGGAGCTGTTTTTT.

The genes are TRBV5-1 and TRBJ2-1; TRBD1 matches at 7 bases. This CDR3 has 12 amino acids. V was pared by 6 bases and J by 10 bases, with 7 bases of the junction left unmatched. The germline CDR1 and CDR2 sequences are SGHRS and YFSETQ. CDR3 protein: CASKEPGQEQFF. The CDR3 bases are TGCGCCAGCAAAGAACCGGGACAGGAGCAGTTCTTC.

This chain connects TRBV5-1 to TRBJ2-3; D unclear. V was trimmed by 1 base and J by 4 bases, leaving 19 bases between them. The CDR3 is made up of 17 amino acids. Looked up from germline, CDR1 is SGHRS and CDR2 is YFSETQ. The CDR3 DNA sequence: TGCGCCAGCAGCTTGATATTAACGTCTCAACTACCAGATACGCAGTATTTT. This codes for CASSLILTSQLPDTQYF.

V usage is TRBV9 and J usage is TRBJ2-5; weak D call: TRBD1 (7 bases). This CDR3 has 16 amino acids. The germline CDR1 and CDR2 sequences are SGDLS and YYNGEE. Trimming removed 2 bases from V and 4 bases from J, with 18 bases in between. The CDR3 region is CASSVATGSGGETQYF. In DNA, the CDR3 is TGTGCCAGCAGCGTGGCGACAGGGTCCGGGGGAGAGACCCAGTACTTC.

This clone has only one observation. The chain has TRBV5-1 and TRBJ2-7; 10 bases map to TRBD1. CDR3 length: 15 amino acids. The ends lost 2 bases at V and 1 base at J; junction bases unmatched: 3. Germline V gene data show CDR1 as SGHRS and CDR2 as YFSETQ. The CDR3 sequence is CASSFGGQGSYEQYF. CDR3 bases: TGCGCCAGCAGCTTTGGGGGACAGGGGTCCTACGAGCAGTACTTC.